The 9 T cell receptor beta chains presented below share a single source sample, sequenced in a study of beta chain features in type 1 diabetes. The study reverse transcribed the entire isolated RNA, so it sequenced expressed TCRB transcripts. This table comes from immunoSEQ multiplex PCR, and its TCRdb copy is limited to in-frame clones, with some not included. Of about 150,000 clones in the sample, less than 9.5% were seen once. Input material: central memory CD4+ T cells from blood. Receptors originate from a man aged 18 to 35 in good health.

This clone was recorded a few times. V is TRBV7-9 and J is TRBJ2-3; D gene ambiguous. The CDR3 length is 14 residues. From germline, CDR1 is SEHNR and CDR2 FQNEAQ (reference sequence). Between the trimmed V and J ends, which lost 4 bases and 2 bases, there was a span of 10 bases. CDR3 bases: TGTGCCAGCAGCTCTCCTATCTCCACAGATACGCAGTATTTT. Protein: CASSSPISTDTQYF.

Details on this clone: A much more abundant neighbour one base away suggests this may be a read error. V and J are TRBV7-2 and TRBJ2-7; TRBD1 agrees at 9 bases. The CDR3 length is 13 residues. V was clipped by 5 bases and J by 2 bases; unmatched bases: 1. The germline CDR1 and CDR2 sequences are SGHTA and FQGNSA. The chain's CDR3 is CASSRDRAYEQYF. CDR3 bases: TGTGCCAGCAGCCGGGACAGGGCCTACGAGCAGTACTTC.

This rearrangement joins TRBV6-5 to TRBJ1-6, with TRBD1 as a possible D gene (5 bases). Trimming removed 6 bases at V and 7 bases at J, with 13 bases between. Germline CDR1 MNHEY, CDR2 SVGAGI. The CDR3 runs to 14 residues. This CDR3 is CASRSGLSNSPLHF. The CDR3 nucleotides are TGTGCCAGCAGGTCAGGGTTAAGCAATTCACCCCTCCACTTT.

This clone was recorded a few times. The chain combines TRBV6-1 with TRBJ1-5, with 10 bases that match TRBD1. Germline CDR1 is MNHNS and CDR2 is SASEGT. The CDR3 runs to 13 residues. The J segment lost 9 bases and the V segment lost 3 bases, leaving 2 bases of the junction unmatched. CDR3 region: CASSDRDRGPQHF. The DNA for the CDR3 is TGTGCCAGCAGTGACAGGGACAGGGGGCCCCAGCATTTT.

J is TRBJ1-1 and V is TRBV2; possible D gene TRBD1, 5 bases. The V gene lost 6 bases and the J gene lost 6 bases, with 17 bases spanning the gap. The CDR3 runs 14 residues. From germline, CDR1 is SNHLY and CDR2 FYNNEI. CDR3 loop: CASRSRGGEAEAFF. The CDR3 bases are TGTGCCAGCAGGTCGCGGGGGGGAGAGGCTGAAGCTTTCTTT.

On this clone: Its ends do not fully match the called genes, so a read error is possible. J is TRBJ2-7 and V is TRBV7-3; D call uncertain. Germline assignment: CDR1 SGHTA and CDR2 FQGTGA. This CDR3 comprises 13 residues. CDR3 region: CASSVTQTGEQYF. The DNA of the CDR3 is TGTGCCAGCAGCGTAACTCAAACGGGCGAGCAGTACTTC.

This clone has more than one count but fewer than ten. This same CDR3 is encoded by further DNA sequences in the sample. This chain connects TRBV7-2 to TRBJ1-5; tentative D call: TRBD1 (6 bases). Germline V CDR1 and CDR2: SGHTA, FQGNSA. This CDR3 contains 13 residues. V dropped 2 bases and J dropped 4 bases, with 6 bases sitting between them. The CDR3 nucleotides are TGTGCCAGCAGCTTAAGGGGGAATCAGCCCCAGCATTTT. The encoded protein is CASSLRGNQPQHF.

This clone was counted a few times. This chain links TRBV9 with TRBJ2-3; the match to TRBD1 covers 11 bases. The CDR3 runs to 16 residues. CDR1 and CDR2 from the germline V gene are SGDLS and YYNGEE. The V segment lost 3 bases and the J segment 6 bases; nucleotides outside the gene matches: 9. The CDR3 region is CASSARGTGGSDTQYF. The CDR3 DNA follows: TGTGCCAGCAGCGCTAGAGGGACAGGGGGTTCGGATACGCAGTATTTT.

This sequence joins TRBV7-9 and TRBJ1-2; no reliable D call. This CDR3 has 14 residues. The germline gives CDR1 SEHNR, CDR2 FQNEAQ (reference sequence). V lost 4 bases, J lost 4 bases, and 13 bases lay in between. For the CDR3, the DNA is TGTGCCAGCAGCTGGGCCCAAGCGGGCTATGGCTACACCTTC. It translates to CASSWAQAGYGYTF.